This TCR beta chain was sequenced for a study of blood T cells in healthy people across ages. Study summary: About one barcoded beta molecule was captured per two T cells (by template switching). The study, taken as a whole, reports: Donors of long life had a larger count of naive CD4+ cells and greater diversity than aged donors. In older individuals, TCR beta diversity per million T cells was lower, falling roughly linearly with age.

About this clonotype: Its cognate antigen is unknown.

The CDR3 runs 12 residues. Trimming took 5 bases from V and 6 from J, leaving 11 bases between them. From germline, CDR1 is LGHDT and CDR2 YNNKEL (reference sequence). Then a second PCR, running about 7 to 11 cycles, was carried out with a sample-barcoded 5' primer and a J-beta primer mix. A single record per CDR3 protein comes from TCRdb applying MiXCR to the 5' RACE reads. The sample has about 720,000 distinct CDR3 sequences, approximately 21% seen once; the top ten hold around a fifth. Drawing of peripheral blood yielded ten milliliters from each donor. The sequenced sample consisted of blood. The chain links TRBV3-1 to TRBJ2-7; no clear D gene. This receptor was identified in a man between 65 and 85 years old in good health. CDR3 coding DNA: TGTGCCAGCAGCGTTGTAGGGCTCGAGCAGTACTTC. Amino acids: CASSVVGLEQYF.